The 25 T cell receptor beta chains reported below all come from one sample, sequenced in a study of blood T cell repertoires in COVID-19. Measured with immunoSEQ multiplex PCR; TCRdb has only the in-frame clones, and not every one. The table lists under 60,000 clones, 75% to 90% of them singletons. Sequenced material: peripheral blood. Receptors originate from a man aged 30 to 39 with COVID-19, enrolled during active disease.

This chain links TRBV27 with TRBJ2-2, with TRBD2 matching over 8 bases. This CDR3 region has 14 residues. Germline loops: CDR1 MNHEY, CDR2 SMNVEV (reference sequence). Trimming took 9 bases from V and 1 from J; bases not matched to a gene: 4. CDR3 nucleotides: TGTGCCAGGCCGGGAGGGCTGAACACCGGGGAGCTGTTTTTT. Its protein is CARPGGLNTGELFF.

This chain connects TRBV28 to TRBJ1-6; TRBD1 matches at 7 bases. CDR3 length equals 18 residues. The J segment lost 3 bases and the V segment lost 3 bases, leaving 11 bases of the junction unmatched. Germline CDR1 is MDHEN and CDR2 is SYDVKM. This CDR3 reads CASSLIRGKNNYNSPLHF. CDR3 DNA: TGTGCCAGCAGTTTGATCAGGGGGAAGAATAACTATAATTCACCCCTCCACTTT.

The rearrangement links TRBV25-1 to TRBJ2-7; 7 nucleotides line up with TRBD1. CDR1 and CDR2 from the germline V gene are MGHDK and SYGVNS. The CDR3 extends over 12 amino acids. With 2 bases clipped from V and 6 bases from J, the junction kept 1 base outside the gene matches. The CDR3 region has the DNA TGTGCCAGCAGTGAAAAGGGGGCCGAGCAGTACTTC. Amino acids: CASSEKGAEQYF.

V and J are TRBV4-1 and TRBJ1-1; perhaps TRBD1 as D (6 bases). V lost 2 bases to trimming and J lost 1 base, with 11 bases between them. From germline, CDR1 is MGHRA and CDR2 YSYEKL. The CDR3 is made up of 15 amino acids. CDR3 loop: CASSQPTGQNTEAFF. The CDR3 nucleotides are TGCGCCAGCAGCCAACCGACGGGACAGAACACTGAAGCTTTCTTT.

This clone has just one count. V is TRBV5-1 and J is TRBJ1-2, with TRBD1 matching 7 bases. The CDR3 contains 14 residues. With 0 bases clipped from V and 8 bases from J, the junction kept 7 bases outside the gene matches. CDR1 is SGHRS, CDR2 YFSETQ, per germline. The CDR3 reads CASSLEAGGRGYTF. In DNA form, the CDR3 reads TGCGCCAGCAGCTTGGAGGCAGGGGGACGGGGCTACACCTTC.

The chain uses TRBV6-5 and TRBJ1-2, with 9 nucleotides matching TRBD1. V trimming: 7 bases; J trimming: 4 bases; junction bases outside the gene matches: 4. There are 13 residues in the CDR3. Germline V CDR1 and CDR2: MNHEY, SVGAGI. This CDR3 is CASTGQGFYGYTF. The CDR3 DNA is TGTGCCAGCACGGGACAGGGTTTCTATGGCTACACCTTC.

Only one count was recorded for this clone. The chain joins TRBV19 to TRBJ1-5; D not certain. This CDR3 is 15 amino acids long. Germline CDR1 reads LNHDA; CDR2 reads SQIVND (reference sequence). V was shortened by 0 bases and J by 0 bases, with 6 bases between the two germline ends. The CDR3 coding sequence is TGTGCCAGTAGTATAGAGGGAGTTAGCAATCAGCCCCAGCATTTT. Residues: CASSIEGVSNQPQHF.

The V and J genes are TRBV7-9 and TRBJ1-2; D is unclear. This CDR3 is built from 12 residues. V was pared by 1 base and J by 5 bases, with 5 bases between. Per the germline V gene, CDR1 is SEHNR and CDR2 is FQNEAQ (reference sequence). In DNA, the CDR3 is TGTGCCAGCAGCTTAGGAGGTTATGGCTACACCTTC. The encoded protein is CASSLGGYGYTF.

The chain has TRBV30 and TRBJ1-2; D is ambiguous. Trimming took 0 bases from V and 8 from J, leaving 10 bases between them. The germline gives CDR1 GTSNPN, CDR2 SVGIG (reference sequence). CDR3 size: 12 residues. The CDR3 loop reads CAWSVGGRGYTF. The CDR3 DNA sequence: TGTGCCTGGAGTGTGGGAGGGCGCGGCTACACCTTC.

This clone was found a few times. This chain uses TRBV27 with TRBJ1-5, with D maybe TRBD1 (5 bases). The CDR3 loop spans 16 amino acids. V was clipped by 3 bases and J by 3 bases, with 15 bases between them. From germline, CDR1 is MNHEY and CDR2 SMNVEV (reference sequence). The CDR3 DNA is TGTGCCAGCAGTTTGCAGGGTAACCCGTACAATCAGCCCCAGCATTTT. It translates to CASSLQGNPYNQPQHF.

This chain links TRBV20-1 with TRBJ2-2; D is unresolved. Trimming took off 5 bases at V and 8 bases at J, with 9 bases between the two ends. Germline V gives CDR1 DFQATT, CDR2 SNEGSKA (reference sequence). The CDR3 has 11 amino acids. The chain's CDR3 is CSAERSGELFF. CDR3 sequence (DNA): TGCAGTGCTGAGAGGAGTGGGGAGCTGTTTTTT.

There are a few counts of this clone. CDR3 DNA sequence: TGTGCCAGCACCCACCGGGGTTCCGGGACAGGGGCAACTAATGAAAAACTGTTTTTT. It encodes CASTHRGSGTGATNEKLFF. The rearrangement joins TRBV3-1 (or the pseudogene TRBV3-2) to TRBJ1-4; 10 nucleotides line up with TRBD1. Looked up from germline, CDR1 is LGHDT and CDR2 is YNNKEL (reference sequence). The CDR3 extends over 19 amino acids. The V gene end was trimmed by 7 bases and the J gene end by 0 bases; junction bases not matched to a gene: 14.

The chain has TRBV7-2 and TRBJ2-7; D is uncertain. Germline V lookup: CDR1 SGHTA, CDR2 FQGNSA. V lost 1 base to trimming and J lost 2 bases, with 15 bases between them. The CDR3 sequence is 16 residues long. The CDR3 region has the DNA TGTGCCAGCAGCTTAGGCGGCGGTCTCTCCACCTACGAGCAGTACTTC. Its protein product is CASSLGGGLSTYEQYF. The whole variable domain, filled in from reference TRBV7-2 and TRBJ2-7, reads GAGVSQSPSNKVTEKGKDVELRCDPISGHTALYWYRQSLGQGLEFLIYFQGNSAPDKSGLPSDRFSAERTGGSVSTLTIQRTQQEDSAVYLCASSLGGGLSTYEQYFGPGTRLTVT.

The chain has TRBV10-3 and TRBJ2-2; 7 bases align to TRBD2. V shed 6 bases and J 6 bases; nucleotides not matched to a gene: 10. There are 15 residues in the CDR3. Germline V gives CDR1 ENHRY, CDR2 SYGVKD. DNA of the CDR3: TGTGCCATCAGGTGGGGGACTACAACGTCCGGGGAGCTGTTTTTT. Protein product: CAIRWGTTTSGELFF.

This clone has more than one count but fewer than ten. CDR3 bases: TGTGCCAGCAGGGTGACAGGGGGCATCACTGAAGCTTTCTTT. Protein sequence: CASRVTGGITEAFF. This chain connects TRBV2 to TRBJ1-1; 10 bases line up with TRBD1. Trimming cost V 6 bases and J 4 bases; bases outside gene matches: 5. The CDR3 has 14 amino acids. From germline, CDR1 is SNHLY and CDR2 FYNNEI.

V gene TRBV10-2 combines with J gene TRBJ2-7, with 10 positions matching TRBD1. There are 13 residues in the CDR3. Per germline, CDR1 WSHSY and CDR2 SAAADI. The V and J ends lost 10 bases and 2 bases, in that order; junction bases with no gene match: 5. CDR3 loop: CATRTGGAYEQYF. As DNA, the CDR3 is TGCGCCACCCGGACAGGGGGGGCCTACGAGCAGTACTTC.

The chain has TRBV5-1 and TRBJ2-7, with D possibly being TRBD2 (6 bases). Germline CDR1 reads SGHRS; CDR2 reads YFSETQ. The V gene lost 4 bases and the J gene lost 2 bases, with 16 bases spanning the gap. This CDR3 is 15 amino acids long. CDR3 nucleotide sequence: TGCGCCAGCAGCCAGGACGGGGGAGGTACCTACGAGCAGTACTTC. It encodes CASSQDGGGTYEQYF.

In its sample, this clone was seen a few times. The chain combines TRBV5-4 with TRBJ2-5, with 9 bases lining up with TRBD2. Germline trimming cut 9 bases from V and 5 bases from J; bases unmatched to any gene: 8. In germline, CDR1 is SGHNT, CDR2 YYREEE (reference sequence). CDR3 size: 13 residues. The chain's CDR3 is CATIAGVGETQYF. The CDR3 DNA reads TGTGCCACCATAGCGGGAGTCGGGGAGACCCAGTACTTC.

The V and J genes are TRBV30 and TRBJ2-7; TRBD1 might be the D (5 bases). The CDR3 loop spans 12 amino acids. Germline CDR1 reads GTSNPN; CDR2 reads SVGIG (reference sequence). V lost 4 bases and J 3 bases, leaving 10 bases between the germline ends. The chain's CDR3 is CAWTDQGYEQYF. CDR3 DNA sequence: TGTGCCTGGACCGATCAGGGCTACGAGCAGTACTTC.

The chain uses TRBV28 and TRBJ1-2, with 8 bases lining up with TRBD1. CDR3 length: 14 amino acids. The germline V gene encodes CDR1 MDHEN and CDR2 SYDVKM. Trimming cost V 7 bases and J 4 bases; bases outside gene matches: 8. The CDR3: CASTPTGDGYGYTF. DNA for the CDR3: TGTGCCAGCACCCCGACAGGGGATGGCTATGGCTACACCTTC.

V usage is TRBV7-9 and J usage is TRBJ2-1, with 9 bases matching TRBD2. The CDR3 is made up of 16 amino acids. CDR1 is SEHNR and CDR2 is FQNEAQ in the germline V gene (reference sequence). V gave up 5 bases and J gave up 4 bases; unmatched junction bases: 9. CDR3: CASSPVSGSSYNEQFF. The CDR3, as DNA: TGTGCCAGCAGCCCAGTTAGCGGGAGCTCTTACAATGAGCAGTTCTTC.

The chain couples TRBV9 to TRBJ2-7; D uncertain. The germline V gene encodes CDR1 SGDLS and CDR2 YYNGEE. The CDR3 is made up of 13 amino acids. Between the trimmed V and J ends, which lost 4 bases and 2 bases, there was a span of 10 bases. In DNA, the CDR3 is TGTGCCAGCAGCTCAAGCCCTACCTACGAGCAGTACTTC. It specifies CASSSSPTYEQYF.

The CDR3 loop is CASSTGGGYGYTF. CDR3 sequence (DNA): TGTGCCAGCAGTACAGGGGGCGGCTATGGCTACACCTTC. J is TRBJ1-2 and V is TRBV2; 9 bases match TRBD1. This CDR3 comprises 13 residues. Germline assignment: CDR1 SNHLY and CDR2 FYNNEI. V was pared by 5 bases and J by 4 bases, with 2 bases of the junction left unmatched.

The chain has TRBV11-3 and TRBJ2-2; 7 positions match TRBD1. Germline assignment: CDR1 SGHNT and CDR2 YENEEA. The V segment lost 5 bases and the J segment 6 bases; nucleotides outside the gene matches: 18. The CDR3 contains 18 residues. The CDR3 coding sequence is TGTGCCAGCAGCCAAGGGGGCTGGGGACGAAGCGACCCCGGGGAGCTGTTTTTT. This encodes CASSQGGWGRSDPGELFF.

This chain uses TRBV6-1 with TRBJ1-1, with D unclear. In germline, CDR1 is MNHNS, CDR2 SASEGT. The CDR3 length is 12 residues. V was shortened by 3 bases and J by 7 bases, with 9 bases between the two germline ends. The CDR3 sequence is CASSDRGYEAFF. The CDR3 nucleotides are TGTGCCAGCAGTGATCGGGGATATGAAGCTTTCTTT.